The T cell receptor (beta chain) described here comes from a study of T cells in localized non-small cell lung cancer. Study results and limitations: The greatest T cell clonality was found in uninvolved adjacent lung (higher than in tumor).

Produced via immunoSEQ multiplex PCR; TCRdb's table is partial and in-frame only. The table has around 39,000 clones, around 90% seen once. Germline V gene data show CDR1 as KGHSH and CDR2 as LQKENI. This CDR3 contains 15 residues. Trimming stripped 3 bases from V and 8 bases from J, with 19 bases between. Turning to this clone: The antigen remains undetermined.

The chain couples TRBV18 to TRBJ1-1; D gene uncertain. The sequence derives from a woman aged 35 to 70 with stage I lung adenocarcinoma. This specimen consisted of peripheral blood, obtained before any cancer treatment. CDR3 in amino acids: CASSPNPVGIEEAFF. CDR3 DNA sequence: TGTGCCAGCTCACCTAACCCGGTCGGGATCGAGGAAGCTTTCTTT.